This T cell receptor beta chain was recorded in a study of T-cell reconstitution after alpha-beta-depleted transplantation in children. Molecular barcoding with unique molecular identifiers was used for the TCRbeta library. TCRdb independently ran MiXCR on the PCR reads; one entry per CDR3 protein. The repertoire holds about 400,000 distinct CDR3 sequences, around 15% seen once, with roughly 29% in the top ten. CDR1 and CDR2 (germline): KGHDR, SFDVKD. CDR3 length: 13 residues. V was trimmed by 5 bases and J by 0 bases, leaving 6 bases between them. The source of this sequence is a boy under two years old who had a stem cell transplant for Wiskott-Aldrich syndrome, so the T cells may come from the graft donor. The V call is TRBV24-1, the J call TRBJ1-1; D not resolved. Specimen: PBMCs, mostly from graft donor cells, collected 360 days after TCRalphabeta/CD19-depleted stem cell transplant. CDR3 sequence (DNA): TGTGCCACCAGTGCATCATTGAACACTGAAGCTTTCTTT. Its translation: CATSASLNTEAFF.